The clone carrying this T cell receptor beta chain showed up just once. V was pared by 5 bases and J by 0 bases, with 4 bases of the junction left unmatched. Germline V gives CDR1 SGHDT, CDR2 YYEEEE. The CDR3 contains 14 residues. Original methodology: Reference gene primers were amplified, and this amplification served to estimate nucleated cell counts. Produced via immunoSEQ multiplex PCR; TCRdb's table is partial and in-frame only. V and J calls and clone size follow that table, whereas D and trimming were derived from the DNA. The sample records approximately 230,000 clones, under 90% being singletons. This sample stems from a study of blood T cell repertoires in COVID-19. Study overall: Spain, Italy and the United States supplied samples that represented acute and convalescent COVID-19. The analysed material was cDNA or gDNA that came from T cells, B-cell-depleted T cells, or PBMCs.

The sample taken for sequencing was peripheral blood. This chain joins TRBV5-6 and TRBJ1-1, with 7 bases aligning to TRBD1. This TCR was recovered from a man aged 30 to 39 with active or convalescent COVID-19. CDR3 bases: TGTGCCAGCAGTCTGGACAGGCTGAACACTGAAGCTTTCTTT. Amino acid sequence: CASSLDRLNTEAFF.